This TCR beta chain derives from a study of T cell repertoires in cytomegalovirus infection. Overall study: In the study, CMV epitopes included recently identified HLA-C-restricted and well-studied HLA-B-restricted ones. CMV infection plus the matching HLA type was flagged by public TCR beta signatures.

With regard to this clonotype: Its antigen is as yet unknown.

TCRdb fed the reads into MiXCR, producing one record per CDR3 protein. The sample lists approximately 350,000 distinct CDR3 sequences; approximately 35% were seen once. The study's findings and limits: People with CMV and the relevant HLA were identified by cumulative public TCR beta family frequency. In two of eight donors, the top clonotype was HLA-C-restricted CMV-specific.

This sample comprised cultured PBMCs, obtained from culture after CMV antigen stimulation. This clonotype was obtained from a human donor in good health (CMV status not recorded). Some clones in this sample may be carry-over from other donors' samples.

CDR3 coding DNA: TGTGCCAGCAGCCAGGGAGGCTACGAGCAGTACGTC. Translated: CASSQGGYEQYV. V gene TRBV12-3 or TRBV12-4 combines with J gene TRBJ2-7; D is perhaps TRBD2 (6 bases). This CDR3 region has 12 residues. The V and J ends lost 6 bases and 3 bases respectively, with 9 bases between them.